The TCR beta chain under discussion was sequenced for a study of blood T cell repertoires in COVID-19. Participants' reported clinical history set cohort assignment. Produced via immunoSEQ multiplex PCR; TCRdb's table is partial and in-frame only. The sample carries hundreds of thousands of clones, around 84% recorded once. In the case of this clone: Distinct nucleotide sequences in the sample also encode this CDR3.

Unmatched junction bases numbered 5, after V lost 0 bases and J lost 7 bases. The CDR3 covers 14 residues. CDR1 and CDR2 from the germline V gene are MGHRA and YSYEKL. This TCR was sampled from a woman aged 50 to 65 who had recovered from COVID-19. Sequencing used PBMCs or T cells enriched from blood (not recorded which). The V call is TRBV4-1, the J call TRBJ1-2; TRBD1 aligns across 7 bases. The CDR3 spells CASSQEQGSGGYTF. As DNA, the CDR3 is TGCGCCAGCAGCCAAGAACAGGGGAGCGGTGGCTACACCTTC.